What follows are 21 T cell receptor beta chains derived from one specimen sequenced in a study of cytomegalovirus exposure and HLA in healthy donors (dated by TCRdb to about 2017). Libraries were made using the immunoSEQ multiplex PCR assay. A mixture of 60 forward primers for TCR Vbeta segments and 13 reverse primers for TCR Jbeta segments was used in the multiplex PCR. Drawn from immuneACCESS, this table holds only the in-frame rearrangements with V and J called that TCRdb kept. Clones are partly lost; checked studies trace under half to an unresolved V gene and leave the rest unexplained. The sample records 100,000 to 130,000 clones, more than 75% of which are singletons. The top ten clonotypes cover approximately 2.4% of the sample. What was sequenced was PBMCs. These receptors were taken from a man between 25 and 39 years old in good health and CMV-seropositive.

This chain connects TRBV18 to TRBJ2-6; tentatively, D is TRBD2 (6 bases). V shed 5 bases and J shed 0 bases, with 8 bases lying between them. The CDR3 runs 15 residues. Germline CDR1 is KGHSH and CDR2 is LQKENI. CDR3 in amino acids: CASSGGSSGANVLTF. CDR3 bases: TGTGCCAGCTCAGGGGGGAGCTCTGGGGCCAACGTCCTGACTTTC.

The genes are TRBV5-6 and TRBJ1-4; D is unclear. The CDR3 consists of 17 residues. Germline V gene lookup returns CDR1 SGHDT and CDR2 YYEEEE. Trimming removed 6 bases at V and 2 bases at J, with 20 bases between. This chain's CDR3 is CASTGRSESWTNEKLFF. The CDR3 DNA is TGTGCCAGCACTGGCCGGAGTGAAAGTTGGACTAATGAAAAACTGTTTTTT.

The V and J genes are TRBV6-5 and TRBJ2-7; perhaps TRBD1 as D (6 bases). V was clipped by 0 bases and J by 0 bases, with 12 bases between them. The CDR3 is 16 residues long. Germline V gene sequence: CDR1 MNHEY, CDR2 SVGAGI. The CDR3 sequence is CASSYSGASFSYEQYF. The CDR3 DNA follows: TGTGCCAGCAGTTACTCGGGGGCGAGCTTCTCCTACGAGCAGTACTTC.

The table lists this clone with a few counts. This rearrangement joins TRBV5-4 to TRBJ1-2; D not resolved. Germline loops: CDR1 SGHNT, CDR2 YYREEE (reference sequence). V was trimmed by 2 bases and J by 3 bases, leaving 5 bases between them. The CDR3 sequence is 12 residues long. CDR3 DNA sequence: TGTGCCAGCAGCTTTTCAGACTATGGCTACACCTTC. The encoded protein is CASSFSDYGYTF.

J is TRBJ2-3 and V is TRBV7-9, with 9 positions matching TRBD1. This CDR3 is built from 15 residues. The germline V gene has CDR1 SEHNR and CDR2 FQNEAQ (reference sequence). Losses at the gene ends were 5 bases for V and 6 bases for J; bases not matched to a gene: 9. The DNA for the CDR3 is TGTGCCAGCAGCGAAGGGACAGGGTTGAGTGATACGCAGTATTTT. Translation gives CASSEGTGLSDTQYF.

The V call is TRBV6-1, the J call TRBJ1-5, with a weak D call TRBD1 (5 bases). The CDR3 totals 15 residues. V lost 1 base and J 7 bases, leaving 14 bases between the germline ends. Germline lookup yields CDR1 MNHNS and CDR2 SASEGT. The CDR3 DNA sequence: TGTGCCAGCAGTGAAGGGGGCCGGTCTCGGCAGCCCCAGCATTTT. It specifies CASSEGGRSRQPQHF.

The gene calls are TRBV11-3 and TRBJ2-5, with D possibly being TRBD1 (6 bases). Germline loops: CDR1 SGHNT, CDR2 YENEEA. The CDR3 totals 12 residues. V gave up 5 bases and J gave up 11 bases, with 15 bases separating them. CDR3 sequence reads: CASSTPSGQQYF. For the CDR3, the DNA is TGTGCCAGCAGCACGCCCTCCGGACAGCAGTACTTC.

A single count supports this clone. This chain uses TRBV6-5 with TRBJ2-7; D may be TRBD1 (6 bases). Germline V gene sequence: CDR1 MNHEY, CDR2 SVGAGI. This CDR3 contains 15 residues. The V gene lost 2 bases and the J gene lost 3 bases, with 14 bases spanning the gap. The CDR3 here is CASSYLNRANYEQYF. Here the CDR3 DNA reads TGTGCCAGCAGTTACCTAAACAGGGCGAACTACGAGCAGTACTTC.

The V gene is TRBV19, the J gene TRBJ2-3; the match to TRBD1 covers 10 bases. Germline CDR1 reads LNHDA; CDR2 reads SQIVND (reference sequence). The CDR3 runs 13 residues. V lost 8 bases to trimming and J lost 5 bases; unmatched junction nucleotides: 4. In nucleotides, the CDR3 is TGTGCCAGTGGGACAGGGGATTTAGATACGCAGTATTTT. It yields the protein CASGTGDLDTQYF.

This clone has more than one count but fewer than ten. The rearrangement joins TRBV6-5 to TRBJ2-7; maybe TRBD2 (6 bases). In germline, CDR1 is MNHEY, CDR2 SVGAGI. V was trimmed by 7 bases and J by 2 bases, leaving 15 bases between them. The CDR3 is 14 residues long. The CDR3 DNA is TGTGCCAGCACGACGGGGGACCAAACCTACGAGCAGTACTTC. Amino acids: CASTTGDQTYEQYF.

This chain connects TRBV30 to TRBJ1-6; D possibly corresponds to TRBD1 (5 bases). Germline V gene sequence: CDR1 GTSNPN, CDR2 SVGIG (reference sequence). Trimming took 2 bases from V and 10 from J, leaving 9 bases between them. This CDR3 comprises 12 residues. As DNA, the CDR3 is TGTGCCTGGAGTTCGACAGACTCACCCCTCCACTTT. This encodes CAWSSTDSPLHF.

This sequence joins TRBV27 and TRBJ2-7; 8 bases align to TRBD1. Germline CDR1 is MNHEY and CDR2 is SMNVEV (reference sequence). This CDR3 is built from 15 residues. J lost 5 bases, V lost 3 bases, and 9 bases had no gene match. CDR3 protein: CASSFKGQGIDEQYF. Here the CDR3 DNA reads TGTGCCAGCAGTTTTAAAGGACAGGGTATCGACGAGCAGTACTTC.

The V gene is TRBV5-4, the J gene TRBJ2-5; D is perhaps TRBD1 (6 bases). Germline V gene sequence: CDR1 SGHNT, CDR2 YYREEE (reference sequence). Trimming cost V 4 bases and J 1 base, with 11 bases left between them. The CDR3 is made up of 14 amino acids. The CDR3 DNA sequence: TGTGCCAGCAGCGGATGGACAGCCCAAGAGACCCAGTACTTC. Residues: CASSGWTAQETQYF.

The chain recombines TRBV6-1 with TRBJ2-7, with 9 bases identical to TRBD1. This CDR3 is built from 15 residues. The ends lost 7 bases at V and 3 bases at J; junction bases unmatched: 10. CDR1 is MNHNS, CDR2 SASEGT, per germline. CDR3 sequence reads: CASNGRTGALYEQYF. CDR3 nucleotide sequence: TGTGCCAGCAACGGTCGGACAGGGGCCCTCTACGAGCAGTACTTC.

CDR3 in DNA: TGCGCCAGCAGCTTACCCTCTAGCGGGCGGGGCGATGCCTACGAGCAGTACTTC. Its protein product is CASSLPSSGRGDAYEQYF. The rearrangement joins TRBV5-1 to TRBJ2-7, with 8 bases lining up with TRBD2. The germline V gene has CDR1 SGHRS and CDR2 YFSETQ. This CDR3 has 18 amino acids. The V and J ends lost 2 bases and 2 bases, in that order; junction bases with no gene match: 15.

V and J are TRBV11-3 and TRBJ2-5; tentative D call: TRBD1 (6 bases). The better agreement between TRBJ2-7 and the DNA end casts doubt on the J call. Per germline, CDR1 SGHNT and CDR2 YENEEA. The CDR3 has 14 residues. CDR3 protein: CASSLGGPTGEQYF. The CDR3 region has the DNA TGTGCCAGCAGCTTAGGCGGGCCGACAGGCGAGCAGTACTTC.

This clone was recorded only once. The V call is TRBV13, the J call TRBJ2-5, with 7 bases matching TRBD1. The better agreement between TRBJ2-7 and the DNA end casts doubt on the J call. The CDR3 covers 13 residues. Germline assignment: CDR1 PRHDT and CDR2 FYEKMQ (reference sequence). This CDR3 reads CASKETGFYEQYF. The CDR3, as DNA: TGTGCCAGCAAGGAGACAGGGTTCTACGAGCAGTACTTC.

The chain has TRBV21-1 and TRBJ1-1. TRBV21-1 is deemed a pseudogene. The CDR3 spans 13 residues. The DNA for the CDR3 is TGTGCCAGCACGACCAAGGTTGAGGGAAAGGCTTTCTTT. It codes for CASTTKVEGKAFF.

This clone was seen once. This chain connects TRBV10-2 to TRBJ2-7; possible D gene TRBD1, 6 bases. Germline V gives CDR1 WSHSY, CDR2 SAAADI. The CDR3 runs 13 residues. V lost 0 bases and J lost 3, with 6 bases in between. CDR3 nucleotide sequence: TGCGCCAGCAGTGAGTCGGACAGCTACGAGCAGTACTTC. It is translated as CASSESDSYEQYF.

This clone has only a few counts. The rearrangement joins TRBV5-1 to TRBJ2-2; TRBD1 aligns across 8 bases. CDR1 SGHRS and CDR2 YFSETQ come from the germline V gene. This CDR3 is built from 15 residues. Trimming removed 1 base from V and 2 bases from J; junction bases left unmatched: 1. In DNA form, the CDR3 reads TGCGCCAGCAGCTTGCAGGGGGCAAACACCGGGGAGCTGTTTTTT. It specifies CASSLQGANTGELFF. The complete variable domain, with remaining parts taken from reference TRBV5-1 and TRBJ2-2, reads KAGVTQTPRYLIKTRGQQVTLSCSPISGHRSVSWYQQTPGQGLQFLFEYFSETQRNKGNFPGRFSGRQFSNSRSEMNVSTLELGDSALYLCASSLQGANTGELFFGEGSRLTVL.

With regard to this clone: One end of the junction is discordant with germline, which a read error may explain. CDR3 nucleotide sequence: TGTGCCAGCAGTGAGACAGGTCGATATGGCCACACCTTC. Its translation: CASSETGRYGHTF. The chain is built from TRBV6-4 and TRBJ1-2, with TRBD1 as a possible D gene (6 bases). The CDR3 totals 13 residues. Germline CDR1 and CDR2: MRHNA and SNTAGT.